These 29 T cell receptor beta chains were all obtained from the same sample, sequenced in a study of blood T cell repertoires in COVID-19. Assay used: immunoSEQ multiplex PCR; TCRdb lists only in-frame clones, some missing. The repertoire includes under 200,000 clones, under 95% of them detected once, and less than 2.5% sits in the top ten. Sample: peripheral blood. Every receptor here comes from a young man with acute or convalescent COVID-19.

The chain recombines TRBV19 with TRBJ1-5; D may be TRBD1 (6 bases). Germline V gene data show CDR1 as LNHDA and CDR2 as SQIVND (reference sequence). The germline V and J ends were trimmed by 4 bases and 2 bases, with 18 bases remaining between them. The CDR3 has 17 amino acids. This chain's CDR3 is CASSRGTDRTRNQPQHF. CDR3 sequence (DNA): TGTGCCAGTAGTAGGGGAACGGACAGAACCCGCAATCAGCCCCAGCATTTT. Based on the CDR3 plus reference TRBV19 and TRBJ1-5, the full variable domain is DGGITQSPKYLFRKEGQNVTLSCEQNLNHDAMYWYRQDPGQGLRLIYYSQIVNDFQKGDIAEGYSVSREKKESFPLTVTSAQKNPTAFYLCASSRGTDRTRNQPQHFGDGTRLSIL.

This clone appeared a few times. The V gene is TRBV10-3, the J gene TRBJ1-2; D is ambiguous. The germline CDR1 and CDR2 sequences are ENHRY and SYGVKD. The CDR3 sequence is 12 residues long. Deletions cut 3 bases from V and 4 bases from J, with 6 bases between. DNA of the CDR3: TGTGCCATCAGTGAAAACAGCTATGGCTACACCTTC. Its translation: CAISENSYGYTF.

The V and J genes are TRBV5-5 and TRBJ2-5, with a possible D match to TRBD2 (7 bases). Trimming stripped 4 bases from V and 3 bases from J, with 16 bases between. Per germline, CDR1 SGHKS and CDR2 YYEKEE (reference sequence). CDR3 length equals 15 residues. The CDR3 sequence: CASSGEWGGEETQYF. The CDR3 DNA follows: TGTGCCAGCAGCGGGGAATGGGGGGGCGAAGAGACCCAGTACTTC.

V and J are TRBV5-1 and TRBJ1-6; tentative D call: TRBD1 (5 bases). Per the germline V gene, CDR1 is SGHRS and CDR2 is YFSETQ. V was shortened by 0 bases and J by 9 bases, with 13 bases between the two germline ends. CDR3 size: 15 residues. Written as DNA, the CDR3 is TGCGCCAGCAGCTTGGTCACCATCGGGGGTTCACCCCTCCACTTT. Translating it yields CASSLVTIGGSPLHF.

The J gene is TRBJ1-2, the V gene TRBV19; no reliable D call. CDR3 length: 14 amino acids. V was shortened by 5 bases and J by 4 bases, with 14 bases between the two germline ends. Germline assignment: CDR1 LNHDA and CDR2 SQIVND (reference sequence). The DNA of the CDR3 is TGTGCCAGTAGTCGTCTTCAAAGCACCTATGGCTACACCTTC. It translates to CASSRLQSTYGYTF.

The CDR3 DNA reads as TGCGCCAGCAGCTTGGCCAGGGTAACAGCGCACGGGGAGCTGTTTTTT. Amino acid sequence: CASSLARVTAHGELFF. The chain links TRBV5-1 to TRBJ2-2, with TRBD1 as a possible D gene (5 bases). Trimming took 0 bases from V and 7 from J, leaving 16 bases between them. CDR3 length equals 16 residues. Germline CDR1 is SGHRS and CDR2 is YFSETQ.

The chain carries TRBV2 and TRBJ1-5, with 7 bases that match TRBD1. The junction had 21 bases not matched to a gene; V was cut back by 6 bases and J by 1 base. The CDR3 runs to 20 residues. Per the germline V gene, CDR1 is SNHLY and CDR2 is FYNNEI. The CDR3 sequence is CASSSATGSGSVLSNQPQHF. CDR3 nucleotides: TGTGCCAGCAGCTCCGCGACAGGGTCTGGCTCTGTATTAAGCAATCAGCCCCAGCATTTT.

Only one count was recorded for this clone. The chain couples TRBV4-2 to TRBJ2-1; D is possibly TRBD2 (6 bases). There are 17 residues in the CDR3. From germline, CDR1 is LGHNA and CDR2 YNFKEQ. Trimming took 1 base from V and 0 from J, leaving 13 bases between them. In DNA form, the CDR3 reads TGTGCCAGCAGCCAAGGGACCGGGACTTTCTCCTACAATGAGCAGTTCTTC. Amino acid sequence: CASSQGTGTFSYNEQFF.

CDR3 nucleotide sequence: TGTGCCAGCAGTTTCATGTCGAACACTGAAGCTTTCTTT. Amino acid sequence: CASSFMSNTEAFF. J is TRBJ1-1 and V is TRBV12-3 or TRBV12-4; D is unresolved. Trimming cost V 3 bases and J 1 base, with 6 bases left between them. The CDR3 contains 13 residues.

This chain connects TRBV11-3 to TRBJ2-3, with 7 positions matching TRBD2. Germline V lookup: CDR1 SGHNT, CDR2 YENEEA. The ends lost 5 bases at V and 6 bases at J; junction bases unmatched: 5. CDR3 length: 13 amino acids. CDR3 amino acids: CASSEGGKDTQYF. As DNA, the CDR3 is TGTGCCAGCAGCGAGGGAGGGAAGGATACGCAGTATTTT.

The chain couples TRBV19 to TRBJ1-5; D gene ambiguous. CDR3 length: 13 residues. V was trimmed by 3 bases and J by 6 bases, leaving 9 bases between them. The germline V gene encodes CDR1 LNHDA and CDR2 SQIVND (reference sequence). CDR3 sequence reads: CASSIGDSQPQHF. DNA for the CDR3: TGTGCCAGTAGTATCGGGGATAGTCAGCCCCAGCATTTT.

The chain recombines TRBV25-1 with TRBJ2-3; no definite D call. The CDR3 is 13 amino acids. CDR1 MGHDK and CDR2 SYGVNS come from the germline V gene. V was clipped by 0 bases and J by 2 bases, with 3 bases between them. CDR3 amino acids: CASSEYVTDTQYF. For the CDR3, the DNA is TGTGCCAGCAGTGAATACGTCACAGATACGCAGTATTTT. The full variable domain, rest sourced from reference TRBV25-1 and TRBJ2-3, is EADIYQTPRYLVIGTGKKITLECSQTMGHDKMYWYQQDPGMELHLIHYSYGVNSTEKGDLSSESTVSRIRTEHFPLTLESARPSHTSQYLCASSEYVTDTQYFGPGTRLTVL.

The chain is built from TRBV28 and TRBJ1-1, with D unclear. Per germline, CDR1 MDHEN and CDR2 SYDVKM. V was clipped by 5 bases and J by 10 bases, with 14 bases between them. The CDR3 consists of 12 residues. CDR3 sequence (DNA): TGTGCCAGCAGTGAACGGGGAACCGGAGCTTTCTTT. The encoded protein is CASSERGTGAFF.

The CDR3 DNA is TGTGCCAGCAGCCCCGGACAGCCCGAGAAGACCCAGTACTTC. Translation gives CASSPGQPEKTQYF. This rearrangement joins TRBV7-9 to TRBJ2-5; maybe TRBD1 (6 bases). V lost 5 bases and J lost 6, with 16 bases in between. The CDR3 has 14 amino acids. The V gene's germline CDR1 is SEHNR and CDR2 FQNEAQ (reference sequence).

V and J are TRBV5-1 and TRBJ1-1; 10 bases align to TRBD1. V trimming: 0 bases; J trimming: 3 bases; junction bases outside the gene matches: 2. This CDR3 contains 15 residues. Germline CDR1 reads SGHRS; CDR2 reads YFSETQ. CDR3 bases: TGCGCCAGCAGCTTGGTGGGGACAGGGGACACTGAAGCTTTCTTT. It encodes CASSLVGTGDTEAFF.

V gene TRBV12-3 or TRBV12-4 combines with J gene TRBJ1-3; D is undetermined. The V end lost 8 bases, the J end lost 4 bases, and 9 bases lay between the germline ends. The CDR3 runs 12 residues. CDR3 sequence reads: CASGNGGNTIYF. Written as DNA, the CDR3 is TGTGCCAGCGGCAACGGGGGAAACACCATATATTTT.

The chain employs TRBV14 and TRBJ2-5; D uncertain. V lost 1 base, J lost 8 bases, and 14 bases lay in between. CDR1 and CDR2 (germline): SGHDN, FVKESK. This CDR3 is 14 amino acids long. The CDR3 loop reads CASSQGAGSETQYF. Here the CDR3 DNA reads TGTGCCAGCAGCCAAGGGGCCGGTTCGGAAACCCAGTACTTC. Looking up the rest from reference TRBV14 and TRBJ2-5 gives the full variable domain: EAGVTQFPSHSVIEKGQTVTLRCDPISGHDNLYWYRRVMGKEIKFLLHFVKESKQDESGMPNNRFLAERTGGTYSTLKVQPAELEDSGVYFCASSQGAGSETQYFGPGTRLLVL.

This clone occurred once. The chain joins TRBV19 to TRBJ1-5, with D perhaps matching TRBD1 (5 bases). Per the germline V gene, CDR1 is LNHDA and CDR2 is SQIVND (reference sequence). The CDR3 covers 13 residues. V lost 4 bases to trimming and J lost 8 bases, with 12 bases between them. This CDR3 is CASSKRTFEPQHF. CDR3 bases: TGTGCCAGTAGTAAAAGGACATTCGAGCCCCAGCATTTT.

The V gene is TRBV18, the J gene TRBJ1-2; tentative D call: TRBD1 (6 bases). The CDR3 is 13 amino acids. V was cut by 3 bases and J by 5 bases, with 10 bases left in between. In germline, CDR1 is KGHSH, CDR2 LQKENI. CDR3 DNA: TGTGCCAGCTCACCGGGACAACTATATGGCTACACCTTC. Amino acids: CASSPGQLYGYTF. Filled out from reference TRBV18 and TRBJ1-2, the complete variable domain reads NAGVMQNPRHLVRRRGQEARLRCSPMKGHSHVYWYRQLPEEGLKFMVYLQKENIIDESGMPKERFSAEFPKEGPSILRIQQVVRGDSAAYFCASSPGQLYGYTFGSGTRLTVV.

The chain employs TRBV5-1 and TRBJ2-1; D is undetermined. The ends were cut back, 0 bases at V and 7 bases at J, with 14 bases in the middle. The CDR3 is 15 residues long. Germline values: CDR1 SGHRS, CDR2 YFSETQ. The CDR3 bases are TGCGCCAGCAGCTTGGCGGAGTTCTCCTCGAATGAGCAGTTCTTC. This translates into CASSLAEFSSNEQFF.

This clone was seen more than once but under ten times. The same CDR3 is also encoded by other DNA sequences in this sample. This sequence joins TRBV4-1 and TRBJ1-2; 8 nucleotides line up with TRBD1. CDR1 is MGHRA, CDR2 YSYEKL, per germline. The CDR3 sequence is 15 residues long. V lost 4 bases to trimming and J lost 2 bases; unmatched junction nucleotides: 6. The CDR3 sequence: CASSLETGGNYGYTF. The CDR3 nucleotides read TGCGCCAGCAGCCTAGAAACAGGGGGAAACTATGGCTACACCTTC.

The CDR3 nucleotides are TGCGCCAGCAGCCAAGACGCGAGTCGACTGTTTTTT. It yields the protein CASSQDASRLFF. The J gene is TRBJ1-4, the V gene TRBV4-1; D uncertain. V was trimmed by 0 bases and J by 13 bases, leaving 9 bases between them. The germline V gene encodes CDR1 MGHRA and CDR2 YSYEKL. The CDR3 spans 12 residues.

This chain joins TRBV30 and TRBJ1-3; unclear D gene. The CDR3 is made up of 12 amino acids. The V gene's germline CDR1 is GTSNPN and CDR2 SVGIG (reference sequence). V was trimmed by 2 bases and J by 1 base, leaving 3 bases between them. CDR3 in DNA: TGTGCCTGGAGTCCGTCTGGAAACACCATATATTTT. Translated, it gives CAWSPSGNTIYF. The full variable domain, rest sourced from reference TRBV30 and TRBJ1-3, is SQTIHQWPATLVQPVGSPLSLECTVEGTSNPNLYWYRQAAGRGLQLLFYSVGIGQISSEVPQNLSASRPQDRQFILSSKKLLLSDSGFYLCAWSPSGNTIYFGEGSWLTVV.

V gene TRBV5-1 combines with J gene TRBJ1-3, with D possibly matching TRBD1 (6 bases). The CDR3 is made up of 13 amino acids. Trimming left V 7 bases short and J 3 bases short, with 11 bases between. CDR1 SGHRS and CDR2 YFSETQ come from the germline V gene. In DNA form, the CDR3 reads TGCGCCAGCCAACAGGGATTTGGAAACACCATATATTTT. Protein product: CASQQGFGNTIYF.

This clone was seen once. The V and J genes are TRBV6-6 and TRBJ2-7; the D gene is possibly TRBD1 (5 bases). Per germline, CDR1 MNHNY and CDR2 SVGAGI (reference sequence). The CDR3 has 16 amino acids. V lost 2 bases, J lost 2 bases, and 16 bases lay in between. The DNA for the CDR3 is TGTGCCAGCAGTTACGTCCGGCAGGGCGTTACCTACGAGCAGTACTTC. Its protein is CASSYVRQGVTYEQYF.

The chain carries TRBV5-1 and TRBJ1-1; no firm D call. The CDR3 contains 18 residues. V gave up 0 bases and J gave up 3 bases, with 21 bases separating them. CDR1 and CDR2 from the germline V gene are SGHRS and YFSETQ. CDR3 nucleotides: TGCGCCAGCAGCTTGGTTGGGTTTCTGGAGGGTTGGGACACTGAAGCTTTCTTT. Protein sequence: CASSLVGFLEGWDTEAFF.

V usage is TRBV19 and J usage is TRBJ1-1; 8 bases line up with TRBD1. With V trimmed by 6 bases and J by 3 bases, 9 bases remained unmatched. Looked up from germline, CDR1 is LNHDA and CDR2 is SQIVND (reference sequence). The CDR3 runs 15 residues. The CDR3 nucleotides read TGTGCCAGTAGCAATGACAGGGGTATATACACTGAAGCTTTCTTT. This translates into CASSNDRGIYTEAFF.

V usage is TRBV27 and J usage is TRBJ2-2; no clear D. Between the trimmed V and J ends, which lost 0 bases and 2 bases, there was a span of 7 bases. CDR1 and CDR2 (germline): MNHEY, SMNVEV (reference sequence). The CDR3 consists of 15 residues. The CDR3 nucleotides read TGTGCCAGCAGTTTATCTTCCCCAAACACCGGGGAGCTGTTTTTT. Its protein is CASSLSSPNTGELFF.

The chain carries TRBV7-2 and TRBJ2-1; 7 nucleotides match TRBD1. CDR3 length equals 13 residues. The V gene's germline CDR1 is SGHTA and CDR2 FQGNSA. Trimming took 3 bases from V and 8 from J; bases not matched to a gene: 4. CDR3 sequence: CASSFHRGDEQFF. The CDR3 region has the DNA TGTGCCAGCAGCTTTCACAGGGGAGATGAGCAGTTCTTC. Full variable domain (missing parts from reference TRBV7-2 and TRBJ2-1): GAGVSQSPSNKVTEKGKDVELRCDPISGHTALYWYRQSLGQGLEFLIYFQGNSAPDKSGLPSDRFSAERTGGSVSTLTIQRTQQEDSAVYLCASSFHRGDEQFFGPGTRLTVL.